The 7 T cell receptor beta chains below were found in one sample sequenced in a study of OX40 agonist ivuxolimab in advanced cancers. The assay was immunoSEQ multiplex PCR, and TCRdb's table has in-frame clones only and misses some. The sample holds 55,000 to 85,000 clones, around 86% seen once. The sample was CD4+ or CD8+ T cells sorted from blood, taken in a trial of the OX40 agonist ivuxolimab. Source of these receptors: an adult with an advanced solid tumor such as melanoma, head and neck, liver or kidney cancer.

The chain combines TRBV11-3 with TRBJ2-1; possibly TRBD1 or TRBD2 for D (5 bases each). V lost 5 bases, J lost 4 bases, and 12 bases lay in between. Germline-derived CDR1 and CDR2 are SGHNT and YENEEA. The CDR3 runs to 14 residues. CDR3 in amino acids: CASSRDGGYNEQFF. The DNA of the CDR3 is TGTGCCAGCAGCCGCGATGGGGGTTACAATGAGCAGTTCTTC.

The rearrangement joins TRBV30 to TRBJ1-2; D is unclear. This CDR3 contains 12 residues. Germline values: CDR1 GTSNPN, CDR2 SVGIG (reference sequence). Trimming removed 0 bases from V and 6 bases from J, with 8 bases in between. The DNA of the CDR3 is TGTGCCTGGAGTGTAGAGACAAATGGCTACACCTTC. Amino acid sequence: CAWSVETNGYTF. Filled out from reference TRBV30 and TRBJ1-2, the complete variable domain reads SQTIHQWPATLVQPVGSPLSLECTVEGTSNPNLYWYRQAAGRGLQLLFYSVGIGQISSEVPQNLSASRPQDRQFILSSKKLLLSDSGFYLCAWSVETNGYTFGSGTRLTVV.

V gene TRBV4-1 combines with J gene TRBJ1-4; D is uncertain. The V gene's germline CDR1 is MGHRA and CDR2 YSYEKL. The V gene lost 1 base and the J gene lost 6 bases, with 12 bases spanning the gap. The CDR3 spans 15 residues. The CDR3 DNA is TGCGCCAGCAGCCAAGGCCCCGAATCTGATGAAAAACTGTTTTTT. Amino acid sequence: CASSQGPESDEKLFF.

The genes are TRBV5-1 and TRBJ1-4, with unresolved D. Germline values: CDR1 SGHRS, CDR2 YFSETQ. The CDR3 sequence is 14 residues long. Between the trimmed V and J ends, which lost 2 bases and 8 bases, there was a span of 13 bases. This CDR3 is CASSFRDPQEKLFF. The DNA for the CDR3 is TGCGCCAGCAGCTTCCGGGATCCCCAGGAAAAACTGTTTTTT.

The rearrangement uses TRBV4-2 and TRBJ2-2; the match to TRBD2 covers 9 bases. Trimming at V came to 6 bases and at J to 4 bases, leaving 3 bases not matched to a gene. The CDR3 runs to 14 residues. The germline V gene has CDR1 LGHNA and CDR2 YNFKEQ. DNA for the CDR3: TGTGCCAGCAGGCCGCGGGGGGGCACCGGGGAGCTGTTTTTT. Its translation: CASRPRGGTGELFF.

The chain is built from TRBV29-1 and TRBJ1-2, with 10 nucleotides matching TRBD1. The germline V gene has CDR1 SQVTM and CDR2 ANQGSEA. Trimming cost V 2 bases and J 8 bases; bases outside gene matches: 5. The CDR3 covers 13 residues. The CDR3 region has the DNA TGCAGCGTTGAAAGACAGGGGGCTCAGGGCTACACCTTC. It codes for CSVERQGAQGYTF.

CDR3 region: CASSQELGGSNQPQHF. The CDR3 region has the DNA TGCGCCAGCAGCCAAGAACTGGGGGGGAGCAATCAGCCCCAGCATTTT. This chain joins TRBV4-1 and TRBJ1-5, with TRBD1 as a possible D gene (5 bases). Per the germline V gene, CDR1 is MGHRA and CDR2 is YSYEKL. The CDR3 is 16 residues long. Trimming took 0 bases from V and 1 from J, leaving 10 bases between them.